This T cell receptor (beta chain) emerged from a study of tumor-infiltrating lymphocytes in primary liver carcinoma. Per the germline V gene, CDR1 is MNHEY and CDR2 is SVGAGI. The V segment lost 9 bases and the J segment 8 bases; nucleotides outside the gene matches: 15. This CDR3 comprises 15 residues. The authors made TCR beta cDNA from 500 to 600 ng total RNA with a constant-region primer. Three nested multiplex PCR rounds of slightly modified ARM-PCR generated TCR beta libraries. Forward primers for TRBV1-TRBV30 and a C-beta reverse primer served the first two PCR rounds, at roughly 10 cycles each. TCRdb recomputed calls from the multiplex PCR reads with MiXCR, one row per CDR3 protein. The sample has about 92,000 distinct CDR3 sequences; about 73% are singletons. Scientists recovered RNA and DNA together from approximately 20-30 mg of unsorted bulk tissue.

The chain carries TRBV6-5 and TRBJ2-1, with 8 bases aligning to TRBD1. The sequence was collected from a man in his forties with primary liver carcinoma and hepatitis B virus infection. The sample comprised tumor-adjacent normal liver tissue. CDR3 bases: TGTGCCAGTAGTGGACAGGACAGGGAAAGACATGAGCAGTTCTTC. This gives the protein CASSGQDRERHEQFF.